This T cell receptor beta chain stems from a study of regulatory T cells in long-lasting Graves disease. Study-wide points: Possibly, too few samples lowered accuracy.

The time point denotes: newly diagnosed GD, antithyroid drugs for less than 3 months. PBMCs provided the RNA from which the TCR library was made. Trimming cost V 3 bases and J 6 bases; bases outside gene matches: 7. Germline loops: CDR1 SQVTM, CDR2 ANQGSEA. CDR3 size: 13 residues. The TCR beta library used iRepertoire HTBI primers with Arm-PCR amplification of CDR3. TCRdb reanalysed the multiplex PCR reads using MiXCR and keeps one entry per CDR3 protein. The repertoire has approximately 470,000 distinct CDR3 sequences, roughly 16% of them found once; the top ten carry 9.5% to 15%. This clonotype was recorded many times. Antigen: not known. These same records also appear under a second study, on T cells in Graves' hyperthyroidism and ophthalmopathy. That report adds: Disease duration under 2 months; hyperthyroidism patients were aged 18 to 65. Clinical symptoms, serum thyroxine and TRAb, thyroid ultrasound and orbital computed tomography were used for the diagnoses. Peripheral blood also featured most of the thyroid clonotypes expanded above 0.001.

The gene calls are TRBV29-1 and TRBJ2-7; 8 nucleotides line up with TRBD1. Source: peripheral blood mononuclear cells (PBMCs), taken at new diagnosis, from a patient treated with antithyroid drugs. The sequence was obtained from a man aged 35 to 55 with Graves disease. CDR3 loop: CSVDGSRGREQYF. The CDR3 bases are TGCAGCGTTGATGGTTCCAGGGGGCGCGAGCAGTACTTC.